This T cell receptor (beta chain) was recovered during a study of T cells in Graves' hyperthyroidism and ophthalmopathy (dated by TCRdb to between 2018 and 2021). In terms of the full investigation: Peripheral blood was collected at initial diagnosis, before any treatment. To identify distinguishing TCR V-J signatures, a discovery cohort of around 98 patients was used, comprising under 45 with Graves' ophthalmopathy and 57 with stable Graves' hyperthyroidism. An independent validation cohort of around 19 hyperthyroidism patients and approximately 16 patients who later progressed to ophthalmopathy tested prospective prediction of ophthalmopathy. For training and testing, the approximately 92 patients in the discovery cohort were randomly divided in a 7:3 ratio. The study also compared thyroid tissue and blood T-cell repertoires from a handful of Graves' hyperthyroidism patients. After sampling, hyperthyroidism patients received methimazole starting at 30 mg daily, and ophthalmopathy patients received high-dose intravenous methylprednisolone. TCR Vbeta CDR3 sequencing of fewer than 150 peripheral blood samples (43 ophthalmopathy, 75 hyperthyroidism and about 17 progressor patients) is reported in the paper.

The CDR3, from cysteine to phenylalanine, totals 17 residues. Only the CDR3 portion is preserved as DNA: 51 bases, with reading frame beginning at the first base. The germline V end is reduced by 1 base and the J end by 4 bases; junction bases left unmatched: 10. CDR1 LNHNV and CDR2 YYDKDF are derived from the germline V gene (reference sequence). General conclusions and limits of the study: Sample size was not statistically predetermined, and investigators were not blinded to group allocation. In cross-validation, a model built on a 13 V-J signature told ophthalmopathy apart from stable hyperthyroidism with under 90% sensitivity and around 81% specificity, and in testing the same model reached 80%/75%. Blood samples also contained most of the expanded thyroid clonotypes (frequency above 0.001), which suggests that blood repertoires may reflect thyroid immune responses. In validation, the model predicted progression to ophthalmopathy a median of about 6.8 months before onset, with roughly 68% sensitivity and about 72% specificity.

This clonotype was detected ten times or more. Its binding antigen is unknown. Base qualities are not recorded, but no much larger clone differs from it by a single base. The TCR beta CDR3 regions were amplified from the RNA transcripts. For the first round of RT-PCR on the TCR CDR3, the HTBI primer set was used together with the Qiagen OneStep RT-PCR kit. Libraries were constructed in a second round of multiplex PCR, after which size selection and purification were carried out. Sequencing of the libraries was done on an Illumina HiSeq2000 using paired-end 100 bp reads. On the authors' methods: SOAPnuke was used to process the raw data, with reads discarded if the reads contained adapters or uncalled bases, had a mean Phred below 15, or lacked an exact constant-primer or identifier match. High-quality paired reads were merged with COPE v1.2.5, and unique nucleotide sequences were defined as clonotypes. Clonotypes were aligned to IMGT TRBV, TRBD and TRBJ reference segments using MiTCR v1.1. The analysis included only V-J combinations with a frequency above 0.0001, which together covered about 99% of the repertoires. A TCS score was defined as the ratio between F50 (clonal expansion) and ExV (chaos), using BLOSUM62-based TCRdist between CDR3 peptides within each V-J. Welch's t-statistics and random forest reduced 514 V-J features to roughly 13, which were used in a naive Bayes classifier (R e1071). TCRdb took the public reads, trimmed them with fastp at Q25, ran MiXCR for clone calling and kept in-frame beta chains. Rows are unified per CDR3 protein, each entry keeping the most common DNA and genes. The V and J calls reflect TCRdb's pipeline rather than the authors' work. The sample table contains some 500,000 distinct CDR3 sequences; only one count was recorded for about an eighth of them. About a sixth of the sample is taken by the ten largest.

Graves' hyperthyroidism was defined as stable when no progression to ophthalmopathy occurred over 18 months of follow-up. Hyperthyroidism patients were newly diagnosed, with disease duration under 2 months, and aged 18 to 65 years. Any patient with an uncontrolled infection, another autoimmune disease, pregnancy or lactation was excluded. Diagnoses were established on the basis of clinical symptoms, serum thyroxine and TRAb, thyroid ultrasound, and orbital computed tomography. PBMCs were isolated from about 9.2 ml of fresh peripheral blood by Ficoll-Paque density gradient centrifugation. Trizol reagent was used to extract total RNA, and RNA quality was then checked on an Agilent 2100 Bioanalyzer.

Sequenced sample: blood. Recombination joined TRBV15 with TRBJ2-7; TRBD1 aligns with 10 central bases. This clonotype was sampled from a woman between 18 and 30 years old with Graves' hyperthyroidism. The sequenced DNA is TGTGCCACCAGCAGAGCGTGGGAGACAGGGGGCAGTTACGAGCAGTACTTC. Translation gives CATSRAWETGGSYEQYF.